A single T cell receptor beta chain is shown here with its context. Arm-PCR with iRepertoire HTBI primers amplified the CDR3 regions for these TCR beta libraries. Each CDR3 protein is one row after TCRdb ran MiXCR on the multiplex PCR reads. The table records hundreds of thousands of distinct CDR3 sequences, about 15% of them present only once. Noted time point: newly diagnosed GD, antithyroid drugs for less than 3 months. Researchers made the TCR library from RNA that was extracted from PBMCs. The record originates from a study of regulatory T cells in long-lasting Graves disease. The CDR3 sequence is 17 residues long. Germline V lookup: CDR1 LNHDA, CDR2 SQIVND (reference sequence). Trimming stripped 1 base from V and 0 bases from J, with 13 bases between. These data are also associated with another study on T cells in Graves' hyperthyroidism and ophthalmopathy. That paper adds: Researchers report that a 13 V-J model separated ophthalmopathy from stable hyperthyroidism.

The receptor's source is a middle-aged woman with Graves disease. The source material was peripheral blood mononuclear cells (PBMCs), sampled at new diagnosis, from a patient treated with antithyroid drugs. V usage is TRBV19 and J usage is TRBJ2-1; D is possibly TRBD1 (6 bases). The CDR3 DNA sequence: TGTGCCAGTAGTATAGGCGACAGGAGGAGCTCCTACAATGAGCAGTTCTTC. This encodes CASSIGDRRSSYNEQFF.